Ten or more counts support the clone carrying this T cell receptor beta chain. Its antigen is unidentified. The authors reverse transcribed all of the isolated RNA, so sequencing captured expressed TCRB transcripts. Repertoires were generated with immunoSEQ multiplex PCR, while TCRdb's copy carries only in-frame clones and drops some. Among 95,000 to 150,000 clones listed, 15% to 20% were seen once. Sorting produced populations that all topped 95% purity. This specimen comes from a study of beta chain features in type 1 diabetes. Trimming removed 6 bases from V and 0 bases from J; junction bases left unmatched: 7. Germline CDR1 reads MNHEY; CDR2 reads SVGAGI. The CDR3 extends over 15 amino acids. Study-wide results and caveats: Moderate but significant shortening of TCRB CDR3s was recorded in all four CD4+ subsets from Type 1 diabetes patients. Equally in patients and controls, PCR might preferentially amplify shorter templates.

This chain links TRBV6-5 with TRBJ2-7; 8 bases are a match to TRBD2. The clonotype originates from a man aged 30 to 39 with type 1 diabetes. The sequenced sample was central memory CD4+ T cells from blood. The CDR3 nucleotides read TGTGCCAGCAGATACAGCGGGGGTAGCTCCTACGAGCAGTACTTC. Its translation: CASRYSGGSSYEQYF.